This paragraph covers one TCR beta chain sequence. The entry originates in a study of blood T cell repertoires in COVID-19. Unmatched junction bases numbered 23, after V lost 4 bases and J lost 4 bases. Germline CDR1 and CDR2: MGHRA and YSYEKL. The CDR3 totals 21 residues. In the source study's methods: Amplification of reference gene primers was used by the study to estimate nucleated cell counts. The method was immunoSEQ multiplex PCR; TCRdb's version includes in-frame clones alone and lacks a portion of them. V and J calls and clone size come straight from that table; D and trimming were deduced from the DNA. The sample lists about 530,000 clones, 85% to 90% seen once, with about 8% in the top ten. The Seattle site enrolled patients during active infection and followed them longitudinally.

The TCR originated in a woman aged 45-65 years with COVID-19, enrolled during active disease. The chain couples TRBV4-1 to TRBJ2-2, with 8 bases aligning to TRBD2. The material sequenced was peripheral blood. CDR3 DNA: TGCGCCAGCAGCCCCTCCCTCTTCCGCGGGGGGCCACGCGAGGGCACCGGGGAGCTGTTTTTT. Amino acid sequence: CASSPSLFRGGPREGTGELFF.